One sample yielded the 22 T cell receptor beta chains listed below, sequenced in a study of shared clonotypes between healthy human individuals. Here immunoSEQ multiplex PCR was the method, and the copy in TCRdb shows in-frame clones only, minus some. The sample carries nearly 750,000 clones, 55% to 80% recorded once. Sequencing was carried out using memory CD4+ T cells sorted from blood. Specified subset: CD45RA-negative fraction. The source is a woman in her 30s in good health.

This clone was detected only once. The chain uses TRBV5-1 and TRBJ2-1, with 10 bases matching TRBD2. The CDR3 runs 17 residues. Germline lookup yields CDR1 SGHRS and CDR2 YFSETQ. V gave up 4 bases and J gave up 0 bases; unmatched junction bases: 7. The CDR3 DNA reads as TGCGCCAGCAGCGAGTGGACTAGCGGCCTCTCCTACAATGAGCAGTTCTTC. This sequence encodes CASSEWTSGLSYNEQFF.

The chain combines TRBV28 with TRBJ2-3; the match to TRBD2 covers 11 bases. The CDR3 is made up of 15 amino acids. The V gene end was trimmed by 5 bases and the J gene end by 7 bases; junction bases not matched to a gene: 8. CDR1 and CDR2 (germline): MDHEN, SYDVKM. Here the CDR3 reads CASSPGGTSGNTQYF. The CDR3 DNA follows: TGTGCCAGCAGTCCAGGCGGGACTAGCGGAAATACGCAGTATTTT.

The chain is built from TRBV29-1 and TRBJ1-1; D might be TRBD1 (5 bases). Trimming removed 5 bases from V and 3 bases from J, with 13 bases in between. Germline CDR1 reads SQVTM; CDR2 reads ANQGSEA. The length of the CDR3 is 13 residues. In DNA, the CDR3 is TGCAGCGTTTACAGGAGAGTTGACACTGAAGCTTTCTTT. Its protein is CSVYRRVDTEAFF.

This clone was seen only once. The chain carries TRBV5-4 and TRBJ2-7; 9 bases line up with TRBD1. With V trimmed by 5 bases and J by 1 base, 4 bases remained unmatched. CDR3 length equals 14 residues. Germline CDR1 and CDR2: SGHNT and YYREEE (reference sequence). The CDR3, as DNA: TGTGCCAGCAGACGACAGGGGGGATCCTACGAGCAGTACTTC. It translates to CASRRQGGSYEQYF. The full variable domain, in which reference TRBV5-4 and TRBJ2-7 provide the parts outside the CDR3, is ETGVTQSPTHLIKTRGQQVTLRCSSQSGHNTVSWYQQALGQGPQFIFQYYREEENGRGNFPPRFSGLQFPNYSSELNVNALELDDSALYLCASRRQGGSYEQYFGPGTRLTVT.

The CDR3 coding sequence is TGTGCCAGCAGCCAAGTTCCCGGGGGGACCCAGTACTTC. It codes for CASSQVPGGTQYF. V and J are TRBV14 and TRBJ2-5, with D maybe TRBD2 (6 bases). The CDR3 spans 13 residues. CDR1 is SGHDN and CDR2 is FVKESK in the germline V gene. V was clipped by 1 base and J by 7 bases, with 10 bases between them.

This clone was observed a few times. The same CDR3 also results from other DNA sequences found in this sample. The chain has TRBV5-1 and TRBJ2-1; tentative D call: TRBD1 (6 bases). Germline V gives CDR1 SGHRS, CDR2 YFSETQ. The CDR3 has 11 amino acids. V gave up 4 bases and J gave up 13 bases, with 12 bases separating them. The CDR3 loop is CASSLRTEQFF. The CDR3 bases are TGCGCCAGCAGCCTGAGGACAGAACAGTTCTTC.

The chain recombines TRBV27 with TRBJ1-1; D gene uncertain. V dropped 3 bases and J dropped 2 bases, with 13 bases sitting between them. CDR1 MNHEY and CDR2 SMNVEV come from the germline V gene (reference sequence). This CDR3 has 15 amino acids. CDR3 sequence reads: CASSFAPPFNTEAFF. The CDR3 nucleotides read TGTGCCAGCAGTTTTGCTCCCCCTTTTAACACTGAAGCTTTCTTT.

The gene calls are TRBV5-1 and TRBJ2-7; TRBD2 agrees at 11 bases. The V and J ends lost 4 bases and 10 bases, in that order; junction bases with no gene match: 4. The germline V gene has CDR1 SGHRS and CDR2 YFSETQ. The CDR3 covers 12 residues. CDR3: CASSTGLADQYF. Here the CDR3 DNA reads TGCGCCAGCAGCACGGGACTAGCGGACCAGTACTTC.

This CDR3 is CATRGQGGRYGYTF. For the CDR3, the DNA is TGTGCCACGAGGGGACAGGGCGGAAGGTATGGCTACACCTTC. J is TRBJ1-2 and V is TRBV28; 9 bases align to TRBD1. CDR1 and CDR2 from the germline V gene are MDHEN and SYDVKM. V shed 10 bases and J 5 bases; nucleotides not matched to a gene: 11. This CDR3 is 14 amino acids long.

In DNA, the CDR3 is TGTGCCAGCAGTGAAGCGGGGACTAGCGTAGTGCAGTACTTC. Protein product: CASSEAGTSVVQYF. The chain recombines TRBV6-1 with TRBJ2-7, with 10 bases that match TRBD2. Germline V gene lookup returns CDR1 MNHNS and CDR2 SASEGT. The CDR3 contains 14 residues. V lost 0 bases and J lost 9; bases outside the gene matches: 5.

V usage is TRBV18 and J usage is TRBJ2-1; D might be TRBD2 (6 bases). Germline values: CDR1 KGHSH, CDR2 LQKENI. The CDR3 spans 15 residues. V shed 3 bases and J shed 2 bases, with 11 bases lying between them. The CDR3 spells CASSPGTSTYNEQFF. The CDR3 bases are TGTGCCAGCTCACCTGGCACTAGCACCTACAATGAGCAGTTCTTC.

This clone was observed a few times. The V call is TRBV25-1, the J call TRBJ1-2, with TRBD1 as a possible D gene (5 bases). V was trimmed by 3 bases and J by 4 bases, leaving 6 bases between them. Germline loops: CDR1 MGHDK, CDR2 SYGVNS. The CDR3 has 12 amino acids. The CDR3 DNA reads as TGTGCCAGCAGTGAGGGACTCTATGGCTACACCTTC. As protein: CASSEGLYGYTF.

This rearrangement joins TRBV5-6 to TRBJ2-4, with 10 bases that match TRBD2. The V segment lost 5 bases and the J segment 4 bases; nucleotides outside the gene matches: 9. Germline loops: CDR1 SGHDT, CDR2 YYEEEE. The CDR3 is 16 amino acids. CDR3 residues: CASRHSGLADKNIQYF. In DNA form, the CDR3 reads TGTGCCAGCAGGCATAGCGGACTAGCGGATAAAAACATTCAGTACTTC.

This chain links TRBV7-9 with TRBJ1-1, with D possibly matching TRBD1 (6 bases). CDR1 SEHNR and CDR2 FQNEAQ come from the germline V gene (reference sequence). This CDR3 spans 16 amino acids. The V gene lost 5 bases and the J gene lost 4 bases, with 20 bases spanning the gap. The CDR3 reads CASSPPGGKTVTEAFF. The CDR3 DNA reads TGTGCCAGCAGCCCCCCCGGGGGCAAGACGGTCACTGAAGCTTTCTTT. The whole variable domain, filled in from reference TRBV7-9 and TRBJ1-1, reads DTGVSQNPRHKITKRGQNVTFRCDPISEHNRLYWYRQTLGQGPEFLTYFQNEAQLEKSRLLSDRFSAERPKGSFSTLEIQRTEQGDSAMYLCASSPPGGKTVTEAFFGQGTRLTVV.

The rearrangement links TRBV6-1 to TRBJ2-7; 10 bases fit TRBD2. Germline CDR1 reads MNHNS; CDR2 reads SASEGT. V shed 6 bases and J 0 bases; nucleotides not matched to a gene: 2. CDR3 size: 14 residues. The CDR3 spells CASSSSGSSYEQYF. CDR3 nucleotides: TGTGCCAGCAGCTCTAGCGGGAGCTCCTACGAGCAGTACTTC.

The chain has TRBV5-1 and TRBJ1-1; a possible D gene is TRBD1 (6 bases). This CDR3 region has 14 residues. V lost 7 bases and J lost 5, with 18 bases in between. Germline V gene lookup returns CDR1 SGHRS and CDR2 YFSETQ. Here the CDR3 reads CASWAGGGSTEAFF. CDR3 coding DNA: TGCGCCAGCTGGGCTGGGGGCGGTAGTACTGAAGCTTTCTTT.

The chain uses TRBV11-2 and TRBJ2-2; maybe TRBD2 (6 bases). The CDR3 covers 15 residues. The V gene lost 1 base and the J gene lost 2 bases, with 8 bases spanning the gap. Germline V gene data show CDR1 as SGHAT and CDR2 as FQNNGV. The CDR3 sequence is CASSLVDYNTGELFF. CDR3 bases: TGTGCCAGCAGCTTAGTGGACTATAACACCGGGGAGCTGTTTTTT.

The V call is TRBV27, the J call TRBJ1-1; 7 bases match TRBD1. The germline V gene has CDR1 MNHEY and CDR2 SMNVEV (reference sequence). The CDR3 contains 14 residues. The junction had 12 bases not matched to a gene; V was cut back by 6 bases and J by 8 bases. The CDR3 loop is CASRQSRDSQEAFF. The CDR3, as DNA: TGTGCCAGCAGGCAGAGCCGGGACAGCCAGGAAGCTTTCTTT.

V is TRBV7-9 and J is TRBJ1-5, with 9 bases fitting TRBD1. The V gene's germline CDR1 is SEHNR and CDR2 FQNEAQ (reference sequence). V dropped 5 bases and J dropped 0; count of bases not matched to a gene: 5. The CDR3 has 16 amino acids. The CDR3 nucleotides read TGTGCCAGCAGCCGGGGGGACAGGGATAGCAATCAGCCCCAGCATTTT. It translates to CASSRGDRDSNQPQHF.

About this clone itself: The sample holds other DNA sequences that translate to the same CDR3. V is TRBV27 and J is TRBJ1-1, with 9 bases that match TRBD1. The V gene end was trimmed by 4 bases and the J gene end by 1 base; junction bases not matched to a gene: 4. CDR3 size: 15 residues. In germline, CDR1 is MNHEY, CDR2 SMNVEV (reference sequence). In DNA, the CDR3 is TGTGCCAGCAGTTCGGGACAGGGTTGGAACACTGAAGCTTTCTTT. Amino acids: CASSSGQGWNTEAFF.

This clone was observed at least ten times. The chain has TRBV7-9 and TRBJ2-3, with a tentative D call TRBD2 (5 bases). Germline lookup yields CDR1 SEHNR and CDR2 FQNEAQ (reference sequence). This CDR3 region has 13 residues. V was cut by 3 bases and J by 3 bases, with 7 bases left in between. The CDR3 region is CASSLGVTDTQYF. The CDR3 nucleotides are TGTGCCAGCAGCTTGGGAGTGACAGATACGCAGTATTTT. Complete variable domain (other parts from reference TRBV7-9 and TRBJ2-3): DTGVSQNPRHKITKRGQNVTFRCDPISEHNRLYWYRQTLGQGPEFLTYFQNEAQLEKSRLLSDRFSAERPKGSFSTLEIQRTEQGDSAMYLCASSLGVTDTQYFGPGTRLTVL.

J is TRBJ1-1 and V is TRBV2; no clear D gene. CDR3 size: 12 residues. V was cut by 3 bases and J by 6 bases, with 8 bases left in between. Germline-derived CDR1 and CDR2 are SNHLY and FYNNEI. The CDR3 sequence: CASSEGFPEAFF. The CDR3 DNA reads as TGTGCCAGCAGTGAGGGGTTCCCTGAAGCTTTCTTT.